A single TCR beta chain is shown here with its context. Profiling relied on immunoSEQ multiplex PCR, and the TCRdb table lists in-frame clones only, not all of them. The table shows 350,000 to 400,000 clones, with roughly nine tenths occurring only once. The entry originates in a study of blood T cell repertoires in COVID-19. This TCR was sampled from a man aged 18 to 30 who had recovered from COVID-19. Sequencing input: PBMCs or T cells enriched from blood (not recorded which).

CDR3 residues: CAIRPLGGYGEKLFF. The DNA of the CDR3 is TGTGCCATCAGACCTTTAGGGGGTTATGGTGAAAAACTGTTTTTT. The rearrangement uses TRBV10-3 and TRBJ1-4; D may be TRBD1 (6 bases). The CDR3 contains 15 residues. The V gene lost 6 bases and the J gene lost 7 bases, with 18 bases spanning the gap. Germline-derived CDR1 and CDR2 are ENHRY and SYGVKD.